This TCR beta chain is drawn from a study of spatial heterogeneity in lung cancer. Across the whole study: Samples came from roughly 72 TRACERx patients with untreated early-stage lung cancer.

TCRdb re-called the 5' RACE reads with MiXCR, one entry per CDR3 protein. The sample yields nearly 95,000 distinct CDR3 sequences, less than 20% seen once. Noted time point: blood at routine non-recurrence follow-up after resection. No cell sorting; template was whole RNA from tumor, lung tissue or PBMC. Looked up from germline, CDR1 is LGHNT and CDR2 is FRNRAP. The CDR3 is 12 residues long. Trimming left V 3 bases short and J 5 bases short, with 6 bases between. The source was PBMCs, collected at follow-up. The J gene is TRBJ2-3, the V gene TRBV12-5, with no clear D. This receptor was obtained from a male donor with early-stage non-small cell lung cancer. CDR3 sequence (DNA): TGTGCTAGTGGTTTTCTTGGAGATACGCAGTATTTT. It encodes CASGFLGDTQYF. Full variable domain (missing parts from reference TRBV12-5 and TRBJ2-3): DARVTQTPRHKVTEMGQEVTMRCQPILGHNTVFWYRQTMMQGLELLAYFRNRAPLDDSGMPKDRFSAEMPDATLATLKIQPSEPRDSAVYFCASGFLGDTQYFGPGTRLTVL.